Listed here are 18 T cell receptor beta chains from one sample, sequenced in a study of blood T cell repertoires in COVID-19. The protocol was immunoSEQ multiplex PCR, while the TCRdb copy is restricted to in-frame clones and leaves out a portion. The data show a few hundred thousand clones, 86% seen once. What was sequenced was peripheral blood. The receptors come from a woman aged 45 to 65 with COVID-19, enrolled during active disease.

This clone is a singleton in its sample. This chain uses TRBV28 with TRBJ2-6, with D unresolved. The ends were cut back, 4 bases at V and 0 bases at J, with 19 bases in the middle. Germline V lookup: CDR1 MDHEN, CDR2 SYDVKM. This CDR3 has 19 amino acids. The CDR3 bases are TGTGCCAGCAGTTCGAACCCGAGATACTCTGACTCTGGGGCCAACGTCCTGACTTTC. Amino acids: CASSSNPRYSDSGANVLTF.

The J gene is TRBJ2-1, the V gene TRBV9; 8 nucleotides match TRBD2. There are 16 residues in the CDR3. V was pared by 0 bases and J by 3 bases, with 5 bases of the junction left unmatched. Germline V CDR1 and CDR2: SGDLS, YYNGEE. CDR3 DNA: TGTGCCAGCAGCGTAGGAGGCGGGGGGAGCTACAATGAGCAGTTCTTC. Translation: CASSVGGGGSYNEQFF.

J is TRBJ2-3 and V is TRBV9, with D tentatively TRBD2 (5 bases). CDR3 size: 13 residues. CDR1 and CDR2 from the germline V gene are SGDLS and YYNGEE. Trimming removed 2 bases from V and 6 bases from J, with 10 bases in between. The CDR3 reads CASSVTSGDTQYF. CDR3 DNA: TGTGCCAGCAGCGTTACTAGTGGCGATACGCAGTATTTT.

The chain links TRBV11-2 to TRBJ2-3; TRBD2 agrees at 7 bases. The CDR3 spans 15 residues. The germline V gene has CDR1 SGHAT and CDR2 FQNNGV. J was trimmed by 8 bases and V by 4 bases; bases with no gene match: 12. The DNA of the CDR3 is TGTGCCAGCAGCTCCCGGGACTATGGGGGAGGTACGCAGTATTTT. The encoded protein is CASSSRDYGGGTQYF.

The chain employs TRBV5-4 and TRBJ1-3, with D maybe TRBD1 (5 bases). Between the trimmed V and J ends, which lost 3 bases and 3 bases, there was a span of 16 bases. The CDR3 has 16 amino acids. Germline V gene sequence: CDR1 SGHNT, CDR2 YYREEE (reference sequence). The DNA for the CDR3 is TGTGCCAGCAGCTCGGGCGGGGGGGTATTTGGAAACACCATATATTTT. It specifies CASSSGGGVFGNTIYF.

The V and J genes are TRBV6-5 and TRBJ1-1; perhaps TRBD1 as D (5 bases). CDR1 is MNHEY and CDR2 is SVGAGI in the germline V gene. Trimming removed 0 bases at V and 11 bases at J, with 16 bases between. This CDR3 contains 14 residues. The CDR3 DNA reads TGTGCCAGCAGTTACTCTAACACAGGCCTGGGGGCTTTCTTT. This codes for CASSYSNTGLGAFF.

The chain joins TRBV29-1 to TRBJ2-3; tentative D call: TRBD2 (5 bases). This CDR3 has 13 amino acids. Germline V gene sequence: CDR1 SQVTM, CDR2 ANQGSEA. Trimming shortened V by 6 bases and J by 2 bases, and 12 bases separated the two germline ends. As DNA, the CDR3 is TGCAGCGTGGGCACGAGGGTCACAGATACGCAGTATTTT. Protein: CSVGTRVTDTQYF.

In this sample, this clone turned up once. The V gene is TRBV5-1, the J gene TRBJ2-1; 7 nucleotides agree with TRBD1. Germline lookup yields CDR1 SGHRS and CDR2 YFSETQ. Unmatched junction bases numbered 5, after V lost 3 bases and J lost 2 bases. This CDR3 is built from 15 residues. CDR3: CASSSTGTAYNEQFF. In DNA form, the CDR3 reads TGCGCCAGCAGCTCTACCGGGACAGCCTACAATGAGCAGTTCTTC.

The V call is TRBV5-1, the J call TRBJ1-1; D may be TRBD1 (5 bases). There are 14 residues in the CDR3. CDR1 and CDR2 (germline): SGHRS, YFSETQ. Trimming left V 6 bases short and J 4 bases short, with 16 bases between. CDR3 sequence (DNA): TGCGCCAGCACCGGGACGGCGGGGGGCACTGAAGCTTTCTTT. This encodes CASTGTAGGTEAFF.

The genes are TRBV6-5 and TRBJ1-1, with D possibly being TRBD1 (6 bases). V gave up 5 bases and J gave up 1 base, with 14 bases separating them. The CDR3 runs 15 residues. Looked up from germline, CDR1 is MNHEY and CDR2 is SVGAGI. The CDR3 loop is CASSRTGNPNTEAFF. In DNA, the CDR3 is TGTGCCAGCAGTCGCACAGGGAACCCGAACACTGAAGCTTTCTTT.

In DNA, the CDR3 is TGTGCCAGCGGGCCCTACAGGGCCCACAATGAGCAGTTCTTC. Translation gives CASGPYRAHNEQFF. The J gene is TRBJ2-1, the V gene TRBV27, with a tentative D call TRBD1 (6 bases). CDR1 is MNHEY and CDR2 is SMNVEV in the germline V gene (reference sequence). This CDR3 has 14 amino acids. Deletions cut 8 bases from V and 5 bases from J, with 16 bases between.

The rearrangement uses TRBV28 and TRBJ1-1, with D unresolved. Per germline, CDR1 MDHEN and CDR2 SYDVKM. There are 13 residues in the CDR3. Trimming removed 5 bases from V and 2 bases from J, with 9 bases in between. CDR3 protein: CASSPPKNTEAFF. DNA for the CDR3: TGTGCCAGCAGTCCCCCCAAAAACACTGAAGCTTTCTTT.

The rearrangement uses TRBV29-1 and TRBJ2-5, with D possibly TRBD1 on 6 matching bases. V was cut by 7 bases and J by 3 bases, with 9 bases left in between. The CDR3 is 11 amino acids. Germline CDR1 reads SQVTM; CDR2 reads ANQGSEA. DNA for the CDR3: TGCAGCGCCAGGGGTGAAGAGACCCAGTACTTC. Residues: CSARGEETQYF. Filled out from reference TRBV29-1 and TRBJ2-5, the complete variable domain reads SAVISQKPSRDICQRGTSLTIQCQVDSQVTMMFWYRQQPGQSLTLIATANQGSEATYESGFVIDKFPISRPNLTFSTLTVSNMSPEDSSIYLCSARGEETQYFGPGTRLLVL.

The chain is built from TRBV24-1 and TRBJ2-1; D gene unclear. CDR3 length equals 16 residues. Trimming cost V 4 bases and J 0 bases, with 12 bases left between them. Germline CDR1 and CDR2: KGHDR and SFDVKD. DNA for the CDR3: TGTGCCACCAGTGACTTTGACACCTACTCCTACAATGAGCAGTTCTTC. This gives the protein CATSDFDTYSYNEQFF.

CDR3 coding DNA: TGTGCCAGTAGTCCCGCACCACTATCATTGCGGCAGTACGTC. It yields the protein CASSPAPLSLRQYV. The chain combines TRBV19 with TRBJ2-7; no clear D. Germline lookup yields CDR1 LNHDA and CDR2 SQIVND (reference sequence). This CDR3 is built from 14 residues. Trimming shortened V by 5 bases and J by 9 bases, and 20 bases separated the two germline ends.

The V call is TRBV5-8, the J call TRBJ1-5; TRBD1 matches at 7 bases. The CDR3 extends over 14 amino acids. The trim removed 2 bases at V and 2 bases at J, leaving 1 base unmatched. CDR1 is SGHTS, CDR2 YDEGEE, per germline. In DNA form, the CDR3 reads TGTGCCAGCAGCTTAACAGGGGGCAATCAGCCCCAGCATTTT. Protein product: CASSLTGGNQPQHF.

This chain links TRBV2 with TRBJ1-6; 7 bases are a match to TRBD1. After removal of 3 bases from V and 7 bases from J, the junction contained 3 bases not matched to a gene. CDR3 length: 14 residues. Germline CDR1 and CDR2: SNHLY and FYNNEI. The CDR3 here is CASSDGTANSPLHF. The CDR3 nucleotides are TGTGCCAGCAGTGATGGGACAGCCAATTCACCCCTCCACTTT.

This chain uses TRBV19 with TRBJ2-1, with TRBD2 identical over 9 bases. CDR1 is LNHDA and CDR2 is SQIVND in the germline V gene (reference sequence). CDR3 size: 18 residues. V trimming: 1 base; J trimming: 7 bases; junction bases outside the gene matches: 14. CDR3 nucleotide sequence: TGTGCCAGTAGTATAGGAGTGAGGCGGGGGGGCCCGAGTAATGAGCAGTTCTTC. Translating it yields CASSIGVRRGGPSNEQFF.